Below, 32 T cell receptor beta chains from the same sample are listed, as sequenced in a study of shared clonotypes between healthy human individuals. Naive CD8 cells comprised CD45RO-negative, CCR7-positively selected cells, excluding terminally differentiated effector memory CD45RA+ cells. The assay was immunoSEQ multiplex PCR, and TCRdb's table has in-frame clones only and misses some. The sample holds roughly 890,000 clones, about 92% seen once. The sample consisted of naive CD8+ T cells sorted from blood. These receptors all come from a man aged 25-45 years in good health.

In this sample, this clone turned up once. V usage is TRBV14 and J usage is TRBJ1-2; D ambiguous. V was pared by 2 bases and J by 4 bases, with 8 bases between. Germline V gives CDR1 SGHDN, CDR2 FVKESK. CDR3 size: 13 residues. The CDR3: CASSQHEGYGYTF. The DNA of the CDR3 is TGTGCCAGCAGCCAACACGAGGGCTATGGCTACACCTTC.

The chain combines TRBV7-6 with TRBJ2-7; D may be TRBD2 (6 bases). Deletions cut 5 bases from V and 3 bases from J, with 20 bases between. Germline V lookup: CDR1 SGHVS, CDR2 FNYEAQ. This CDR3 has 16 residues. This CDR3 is CASSALGGVEGYEQYF. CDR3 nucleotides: TGTGCCAGCAGCGCCCTCGGGGGAGTGGAAGGCTACGAGCAGTACTTC.

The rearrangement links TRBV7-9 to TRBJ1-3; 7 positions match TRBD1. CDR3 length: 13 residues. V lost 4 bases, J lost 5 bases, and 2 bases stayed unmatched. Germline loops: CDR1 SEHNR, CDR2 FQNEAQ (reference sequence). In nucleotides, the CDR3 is TGTGCCAGCAGCTGGGGACAGAGAAACACCATATATTTT. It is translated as CASSWGQRNTIYF.

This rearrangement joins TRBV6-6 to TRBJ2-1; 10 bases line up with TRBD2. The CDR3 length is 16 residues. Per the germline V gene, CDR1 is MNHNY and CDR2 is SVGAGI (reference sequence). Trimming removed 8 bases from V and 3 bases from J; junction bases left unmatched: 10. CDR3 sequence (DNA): TGTGCCAGCTCCCCCCCGGGACTAGCGTACTACAATGAGCAGTTCTTC. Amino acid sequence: CASSPPGLAYYNEQFF.

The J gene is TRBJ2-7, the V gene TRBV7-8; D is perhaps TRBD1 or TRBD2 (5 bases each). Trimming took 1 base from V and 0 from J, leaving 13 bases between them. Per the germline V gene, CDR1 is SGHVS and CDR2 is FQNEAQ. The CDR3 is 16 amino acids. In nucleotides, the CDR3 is TGTGCCAGCAGCTTAGTCGGGCAGGGAGTCTCCTACGAGCAGTACTTC. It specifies CASSLVGQGVSYEQYF.

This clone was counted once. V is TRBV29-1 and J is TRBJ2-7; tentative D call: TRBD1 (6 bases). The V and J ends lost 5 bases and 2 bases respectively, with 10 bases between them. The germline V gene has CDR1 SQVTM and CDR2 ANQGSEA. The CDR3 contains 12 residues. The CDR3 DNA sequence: TGCAGCGTTTTTGGGGGCACCTACGAGCAGTACTTC. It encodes CSVFGGTYEQYF.

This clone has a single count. The CDR3 nucleotides read TGTGCCAGCAGCTCCACCCGGGACAGGGGGGTTCGAGAGCAGCCCCAGCATTTT. Amino acids: CASSSTRDRGVREQPQHF. The gene calls are TRBV7-9 and TRBJ1-5; 11 bases agree with TRBD1. V shed 4 bases and J 7 bases; nucleotides not matched to a gene: 15. There are 18 residues in the CDR3. Looked up from germline, CDR1 is SEHNR and CDR2 is FQNEAQ (reference sequence).

The CDR3 loop reads CASTVDDSYEQYF. CDR3 nucleotide sequence: TGTGCCAGCACCGTAGATGATTCCTACGAGCAGTACTTC. The V gene is TRBV5-6, the J gene TRBJ2-7, with D unclear. Germline V gene sequence: CDR1 SGHDT, CDR2 YYEEEE. The CDR3 spans 13 residues. The ends were cut back, 6 bases at V and 1 base at J, with 11 bases in the middle. The complete variable domain, with remaining parts taken from reference TRBV5-6 and TRBJ2-7, reads DAGVTQSPTHLIKTRGQQVTLRCSPKSGHDTVSWYQQALGQGPQFIFQYYEEEERQRGNFPDRFSGHQFPNYSSELNVNALLLGDSALYLCASTVDDSYEQYFGPGTRLTVT.

The CDR3 DNA sequence: TGCAGTCCCTATCAGCCCCAGCATTTT. Translated, it gives CSPYQPQHF. The chain combines TRBV20-1 with TRBJ1-5; no definite D call. The CDR3 contains 9 residues. Trimming stripped 8 bases from V and 5 bases from J, with 4 bases between. Looked up from germline, CDR1 is DFQATT and CDR2 is SNEGSKA (reference sequence).

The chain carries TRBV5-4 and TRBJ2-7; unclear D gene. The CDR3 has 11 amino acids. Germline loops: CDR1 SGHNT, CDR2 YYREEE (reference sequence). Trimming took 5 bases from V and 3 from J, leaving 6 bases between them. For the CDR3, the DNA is TGTGCCAGCAGTCAAGGCTACGAGCAGTACTTC. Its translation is CASSQGYEQYF.

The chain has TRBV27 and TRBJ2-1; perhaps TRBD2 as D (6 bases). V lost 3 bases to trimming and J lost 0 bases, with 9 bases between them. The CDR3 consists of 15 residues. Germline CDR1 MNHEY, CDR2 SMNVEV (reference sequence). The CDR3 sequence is CASSFIGSSYNEQFF. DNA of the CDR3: TGTGCCAGCAGTTTTATCGGGAGCTCCTACAATGAGCAGTTCTTC.

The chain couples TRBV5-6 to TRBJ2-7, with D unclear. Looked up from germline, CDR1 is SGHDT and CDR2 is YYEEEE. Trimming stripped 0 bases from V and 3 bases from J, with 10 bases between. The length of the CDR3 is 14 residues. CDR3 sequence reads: CASSLGDSHYEQYF. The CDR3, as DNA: TGTGCCAGCAGCTTGGGAGATTCCCACTACGAGCAGTACTTC.

CDR3 bases: TGTGCCAGCAGCTTATCCACAGGGAGCGGGAGCAATCAGCCCCAGCATTTT. It encodes CASSLSTGSGSNQPQHF. The chain is built from TRBV7-6 and TRBJ1-5; D perhaps matches TRBD1 (6 bases). The V gene's germline CDR1 is SGHVS and CDR2 FNYEAQ. The CDR3 contains 17 residues. V dropped 2 bases and J dropped 1 base, with 15 bases sitting between them.

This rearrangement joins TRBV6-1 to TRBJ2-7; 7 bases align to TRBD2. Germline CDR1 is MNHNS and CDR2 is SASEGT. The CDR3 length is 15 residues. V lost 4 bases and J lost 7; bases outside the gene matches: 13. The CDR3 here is CASSVAGEPIREQYF. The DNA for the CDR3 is TGTGCCAGCAGTGTCGCGGGAGAGCCGATACGGGAGCAGTACTTC.

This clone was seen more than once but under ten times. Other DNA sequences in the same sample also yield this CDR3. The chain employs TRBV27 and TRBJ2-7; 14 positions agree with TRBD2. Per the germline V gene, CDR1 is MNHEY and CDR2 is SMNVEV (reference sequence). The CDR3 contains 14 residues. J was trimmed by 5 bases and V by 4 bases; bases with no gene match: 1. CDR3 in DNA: TGTGCCAGCAGTTCGGGACTAGCGGGAGACGAGCAGTACTTC. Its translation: CASSSGLAGDEQYF.

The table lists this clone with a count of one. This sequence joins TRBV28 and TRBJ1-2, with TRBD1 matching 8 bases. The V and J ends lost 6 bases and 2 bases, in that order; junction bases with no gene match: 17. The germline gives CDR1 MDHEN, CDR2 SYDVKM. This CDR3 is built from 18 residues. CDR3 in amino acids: CASSKRGPGGDLNYGYTF. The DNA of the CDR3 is TGTGCCAGCAGCAAACGAGGCCCAGGGGGCGACTTGAACTATGGCTACACCTTC.

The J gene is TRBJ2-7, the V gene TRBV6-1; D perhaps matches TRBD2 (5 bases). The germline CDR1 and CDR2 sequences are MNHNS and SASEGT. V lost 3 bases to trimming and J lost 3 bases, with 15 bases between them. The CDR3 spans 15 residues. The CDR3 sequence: CASSDSLAANYEQYF. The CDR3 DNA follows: TGTGCCAGCAGTGATTCCCTAGCAGCCAACTACGAGCAGTACTTC.

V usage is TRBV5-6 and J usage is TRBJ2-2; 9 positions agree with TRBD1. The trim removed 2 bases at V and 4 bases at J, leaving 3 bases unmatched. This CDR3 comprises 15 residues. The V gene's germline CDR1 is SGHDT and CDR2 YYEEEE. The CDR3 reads CASSLQGAVTGELFF. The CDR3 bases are TGTGCCAGCAGCTTACAGGGGGCAGTCACCGGGGAGCTGTTTTTT.

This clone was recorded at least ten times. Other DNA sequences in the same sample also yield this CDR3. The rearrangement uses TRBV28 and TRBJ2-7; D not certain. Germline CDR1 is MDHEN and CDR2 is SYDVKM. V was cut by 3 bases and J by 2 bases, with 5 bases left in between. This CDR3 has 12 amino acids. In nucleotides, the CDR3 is TGTGCCAGCAGTTTCCAAACCTACGAGCAGTACTTC. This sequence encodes CASSFQTYEQYF.

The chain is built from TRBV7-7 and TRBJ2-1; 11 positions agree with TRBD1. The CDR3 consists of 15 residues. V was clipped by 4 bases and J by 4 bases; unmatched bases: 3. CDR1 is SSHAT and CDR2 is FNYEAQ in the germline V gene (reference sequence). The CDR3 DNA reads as TGTGCCAGCAGCTCCGGGACAGGGGGGTACAATGAGCAGTTCTTC. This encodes CASSSGTGGYNEQFF.

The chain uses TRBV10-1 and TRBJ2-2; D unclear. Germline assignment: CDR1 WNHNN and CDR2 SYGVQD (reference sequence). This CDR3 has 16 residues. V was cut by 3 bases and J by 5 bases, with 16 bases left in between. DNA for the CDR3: TGCGCCAGCAGTGATACTCTCGGACCGCGGACCGGGGAGCTGTTTTTT. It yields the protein CASSDTLGPRTGELFF.

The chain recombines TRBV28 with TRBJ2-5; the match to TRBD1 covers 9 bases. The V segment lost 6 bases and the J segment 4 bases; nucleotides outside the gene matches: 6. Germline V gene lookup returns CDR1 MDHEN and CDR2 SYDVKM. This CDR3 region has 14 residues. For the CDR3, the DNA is TGTGCCAGCAGCCCCACAGGGGGCGGAGAGACCCAGTACTTC. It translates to CASSPTGGGETQYF. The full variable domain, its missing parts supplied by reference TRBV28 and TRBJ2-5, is DVKVTQSSRYLVKRTGEKVFLECVQDMDHENMFWYRQDPGLGLRLIYFSYDVKMKEKGDIPEGYSVSREKKERFSLILESASTNQTSMYLCASSPTGGGETQYFGPGTRLLVL.

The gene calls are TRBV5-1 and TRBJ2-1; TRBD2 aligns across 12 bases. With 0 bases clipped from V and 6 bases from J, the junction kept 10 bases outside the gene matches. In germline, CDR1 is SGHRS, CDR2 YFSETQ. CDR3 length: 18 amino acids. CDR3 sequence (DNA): TGCGCCAGCAGCTTGGCTCTAGCGGGAGGGCCGTTCGGCAATGAGCAGTTCTTC. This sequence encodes CASSLALAGGPFGNEQFF.

CDR3 protein: CAGPGQGAPADTQYF. Written as DNA, the CDR3 is TGTGCAGGTCCGGGACAGGGGGCGCCGGCAGATACGCAGTATTTT. The chain joins TRBV30 to TRBJ2-3; 12 bases align to TRBD1. The CDR3 extends over 15 amino acids. Looked up from germline, CDR1 is GTSNPN and CDR2 is SVGIG (reference sequence).

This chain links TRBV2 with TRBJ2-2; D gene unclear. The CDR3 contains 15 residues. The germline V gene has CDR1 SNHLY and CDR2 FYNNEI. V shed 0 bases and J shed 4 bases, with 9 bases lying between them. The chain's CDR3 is CASSEALLGTGELFF. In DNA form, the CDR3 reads TGTGCCAGCAGTGAAGCGCTTCTGGGCACCGGGGAGCTGTTTTTT.

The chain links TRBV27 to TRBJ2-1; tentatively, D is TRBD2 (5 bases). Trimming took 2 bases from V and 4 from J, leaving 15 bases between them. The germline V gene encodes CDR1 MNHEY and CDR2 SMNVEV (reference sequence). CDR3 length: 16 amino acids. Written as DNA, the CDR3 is TGTGCCAGCAGTTTAGGACTTCCGTTCTCTTACAATGAGCAGTTCTTC. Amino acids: CASSLGLPFSYNEQFF.

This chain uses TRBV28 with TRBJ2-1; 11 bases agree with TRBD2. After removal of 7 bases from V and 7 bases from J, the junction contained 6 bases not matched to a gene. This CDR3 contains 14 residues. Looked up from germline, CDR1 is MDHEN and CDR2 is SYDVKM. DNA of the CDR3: TGTGCCAGCACCGAGACTAGCGGGACGAATGAGCAGTTCTTC. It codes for CASTETSGTNEQFF.

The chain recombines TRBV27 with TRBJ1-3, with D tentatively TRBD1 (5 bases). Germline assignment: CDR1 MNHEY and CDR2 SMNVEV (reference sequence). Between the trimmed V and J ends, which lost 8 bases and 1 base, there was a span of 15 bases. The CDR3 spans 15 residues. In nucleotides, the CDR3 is TGTGCCAGCTCCAAGAAAGGGGTATCTGGAAACACCATATATTTT. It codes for CASSKKGVSGNTIYF.

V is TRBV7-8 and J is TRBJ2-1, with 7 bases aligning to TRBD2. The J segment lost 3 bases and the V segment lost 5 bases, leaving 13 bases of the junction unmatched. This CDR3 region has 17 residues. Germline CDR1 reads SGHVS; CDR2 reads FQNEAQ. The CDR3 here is CASSTQWGGENYNEQFF. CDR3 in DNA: TGTGCCAGCAGCACCCAATGGGGGGGAGAAAACTACAATGAGCAGTTCTTC.

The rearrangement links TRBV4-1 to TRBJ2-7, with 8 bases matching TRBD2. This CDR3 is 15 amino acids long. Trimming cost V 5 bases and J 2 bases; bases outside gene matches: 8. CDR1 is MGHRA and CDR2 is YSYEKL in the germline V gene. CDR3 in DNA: TGCGCCAGCAGCTATAGCGGGGTGGGCCCCTACGAGCAGTACTTC. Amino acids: CASSYSGVGPYEQYF.

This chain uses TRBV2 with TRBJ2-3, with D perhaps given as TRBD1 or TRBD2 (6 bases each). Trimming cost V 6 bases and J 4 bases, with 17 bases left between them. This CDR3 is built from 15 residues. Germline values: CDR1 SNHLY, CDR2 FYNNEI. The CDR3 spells CASSPWGASPDTQYF. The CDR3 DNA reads TGTGCCAGCAGCCCCTGGGGGGCAAGTCCAGATACGCAGTATTTT.

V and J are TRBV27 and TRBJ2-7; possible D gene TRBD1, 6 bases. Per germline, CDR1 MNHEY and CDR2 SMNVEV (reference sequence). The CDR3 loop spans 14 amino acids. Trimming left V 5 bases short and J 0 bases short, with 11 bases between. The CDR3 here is CASSHGQSSYEQYF. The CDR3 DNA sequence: TGTGCCAGCAGTCACGGACAGTCCTCCTACGAGCAGTACTTC.